This entry features one T cell receptor beta chain sequence. The data derive from a study of lymphopenia after photon versus proton radiotherapy. Sequenced by immunoSEQ multiplex PCR; TCRdb stores in-frame clones only, minus some. The data show about 29,000 clones, with approximately 88% seen just once and 50% held by the top ten. Trimming removed 4 bases at V and 8 bases at J, with 12 bases between. Per the germline V gene, CDR1 is SNHLY and CDR2 is FYNNEI. This CDR3 contains 13 residues. The chain uses TRBV2 and TRBJ2-1; maybe TRBD1 (6 bases). Sample: peripheral blood, taken from a patient treated with proton-based radiotherapy. The receptor was isolated from a woman aged 55-75 years with cholangiocarcinoma. Some clones in this sample may be carry-over from other donors' samples. The CDR3 nucleotides are TGTGCCAGCAGTGGGGGGCTAGTTTATGAGCAGTTCTTC. This codes for CASSGGLVYEQFF.